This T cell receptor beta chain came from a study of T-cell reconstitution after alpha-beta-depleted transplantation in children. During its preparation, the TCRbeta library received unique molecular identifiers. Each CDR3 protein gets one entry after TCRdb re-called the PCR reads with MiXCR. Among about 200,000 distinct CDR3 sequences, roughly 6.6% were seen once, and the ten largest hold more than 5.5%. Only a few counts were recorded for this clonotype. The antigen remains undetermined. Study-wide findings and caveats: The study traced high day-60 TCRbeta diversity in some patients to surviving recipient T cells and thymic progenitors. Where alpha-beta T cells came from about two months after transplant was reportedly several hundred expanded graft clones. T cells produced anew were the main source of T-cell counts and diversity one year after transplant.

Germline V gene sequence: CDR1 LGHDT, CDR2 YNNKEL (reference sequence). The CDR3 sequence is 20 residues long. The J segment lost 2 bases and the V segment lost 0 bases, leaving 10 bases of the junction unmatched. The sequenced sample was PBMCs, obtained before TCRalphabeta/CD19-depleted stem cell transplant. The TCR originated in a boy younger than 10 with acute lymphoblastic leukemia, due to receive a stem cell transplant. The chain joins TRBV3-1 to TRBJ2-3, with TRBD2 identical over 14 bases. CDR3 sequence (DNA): TGTGCCAGCAGCCAAGACTCCGGACTAGCGGGGGGCCACAACACAGATACGCAGTATTTT. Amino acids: CASSQDSGLAGGHNTDTQYF.